This T cell receptor beta chain was profiled in a study of cytomegalovirus exposure and HLA in healthy donors (dated 2017 in TCRdb). At the level of the whole study: An earlier analysis of roughly 500 of the donors reported 250 to 350 Gb of sequence data and roughly 110 million unique TCR beta sequences from roughly 200 million T cells. Roughly 300 gigabases of sequencing data and approximately 85 million unique TCR sequences were included in an early release covering about 700 HLA-typed donors. Of the roughly 400 genotyped donors, about 80% fell in the genetic ancestry cluster associated with self-reported Caucasian donors. The study aimed to test whether cataloging public T cell receptors could reveal signatures of past pathogen exposure. The T cell repertoires of some 670 subjects were profiled by immunosequencing and related to cytomegalovirus serostatus. A separate validation cohort of 90 to 150 different subjects was used in addition to the 666-subject first cohort. High-throughput TCR immunosequencing, statistical association of individual TCRs with disease status, and machine learning were combined to predict cytomegalovirus infection status. To study patterns of TCR occurrence, a later analysis re-analyzed previously published TCR beta repertoires from around 670 donors and added high-resolution HLA genotyping. In the later analysis, no new phenotypic data were used to find candidate immune exposures; instead, reliance was placed on TCR beta sequences and their occurrence across donors. To decide whether each TCR beta V gene segment behaved as functional or pseudogenic, an earlier analysis of over 500 of the donors relied on high-throughput TCR beta sequencing. Donor age, sex, ethnicity and CMV serostatus were compiled together with the repertoire data. A later genetic analysis used genome-wide SNP genotypes for about three fifths of the 666 donors, treating that subset as a discovery cohort. All discovery cohort repertoires had been generated using a single sequencing platform. Both class I and class II loci were covered by HLA typing, at four-digit resolution. The number of typed donors differed by locus: roughly 620-630 for A, B, C, DRB1 and DQB1; 522 for DQA1; approximately 600 for DPA1; and some 470 for DPB1. Four or five DR-DQ haplotypes were handled as single units for association and clustering because linkage in the cohort was strong. Among under 450 genotyped donors of the cohort, an average of approximately 250,000 unique TCR beta nucleotide sequences were sequenced per donor, around 20% of them non-productive. The study at large found these results: According to a later analysis, TCR association rates differed among HLA loci, with DRB1 alleles showing the most associated TCRs and HLA-C alleles showing the fewest. In a later genetic analysis, a missense DCLRE1C variant was associated with V-gene and J-gene trimming of TCR beta chains, and the association was replicated in an independent cohort. In a later analysis, several top co-occurrence clusters were reported to appear linked to parvovirus B19, influenza, CMV and Epstein-Barr virus. Because HLA typing was missing for some donors at each locus, association tests included only the typed subset. Most TCR sequences were seen in very few donors, while some public TCRs were found in many individuals. The classifier was reported to diagnose cytomegalovirus status with high specificity and sensitivity in both the original and validation cohorts. Presence/absence analyses assumed roughly uniform sequencing depth across donors, an assumption that may not hold. A later analysis found that HLA-associated TCR beta chains were more clonally expanded and had lower generation probabilities than equally common non-associated chains. The 87-base-pair reads could not distinguish some IMGT-functional V segments, including TRBV6-2 and TRBV6-3, so those segments were excluded. In this cohort, only TCR beta chains were sequenced, and detectable features were limited by the absence of alpha or paired-chain data. The study gave a list of some 150 TCR beta chains associated with cytomegalovirus. Most CMV-associated TCR beta chains appeared to be HLA-restricted in a later analysis, and the HLA associations seemed to be driven largely by CMV exposure. CMV serostatus was the only immune exposure information available for the cohort. The authors suggested that the approach could potentially be generalized to other disease states and immunological phenotypes. In an earlier analysis of fewer than 700 of the donors, most TCR beta V segments appeared in productive rearrangements about 87% or about 30% of the time, broadly matching IMGT annotations. A few of the identified cytomegalovirus-associated TCR beta chains were confirmed in vitro to be specific for cytomegalovirus antigens. Because counts were too low, around 17 rarely observed V segments, including chromosome 9 orphons, were left out of the earlier analysis of 587 of the donors. Strong co-occurrence of HLA alleles, especially DR and DQ, made assigning TCR associations to individual alleles difficult. In a later genetic analysis, fewer N-insertions in productive TCRs were reported among donors in an Asian-associated ancestry cluster than the roughly 700-donor mean. The sequencing pipeline was judged likely to have produced a cluster of highly shared sequence variants as a technical artifact. Linkage disequilibrium might explain the correlated functional status among segregating V segments, but an unknown experimental factor could not be excluded. Specific HLA alleles were associated with 15,000 to 20,000 TCR beta sequences at a false discovery rate of 0.05 in a later analysis. A further reported finding was that TCR beta sequences accurately predicted the HLA-A and HLA-B alleles for most subjects in the first cohort.

Library method: the immunoSEQ multiplex PCR assay. For the multiplex PCR, a mixture combining 60 forward primers for TCR Vbeta segments and 13 reverse primers for TCR Jbeta segments was used. Amplification of the CDR3 region of rearranged TCR beta genes was performed with a multiplex PCR assay on genomic DNA. The Illumina HiSeq System was used to sequence the amplified TCR beta libraries as 87-base-pair reads. The original pipeline was this. A later analysis tallied roughly 80 million unique TCR beta chains across the 700 or so repertoires, and some 10 million of those chains were shared by two or more donors. To remove PCR and sequencing errors, raw reads were error-corrected and collapsed into unique sequences using a nearest-neighbor algorithm that merged closely related sequences. CDR3 sequences were aligned to IMGT reference sequences to assign V, D and J gene segments. For a sequence to be retained, at least a six-nucleotide match to both a V gene segment and a J gene segment was required. Rearrangements were classified as productive when the CDR3 lacked stop codons and remained in frame with V and J, and all other rearrangements were classified as non-productive. CDR3 was defined by IMGT convention, running from the second conserved V-encoded cysteine to the conserved J-encoded phenylalanine. In an earlier analysis of around 640 of the donors, sequences lacking an unambiguous match to a single V gene segment were excluded. An earlier analysis of 550 to 650 of the donors classified V segments as functional when productive rearrangements were above 56.7% and as segregating when the standard deviation between donors was above 5%. A statistical classification framework was built to diagnose cytomegalovirus status from the catalog of TCR beta chain sequences. In a later analysis, TCR nucleotide sequences were compared against IMGT/GENE-DB human TR gene sequences so that V and J genes could be assigned. A later analysis assigned CDR3 sequences and most-parsimonious VDJ recombination scenarios with the TCRdist pipeline. In a later analysis, every TCR beta chain was defined by the combination of its CDR3 amino acid sequence and its V-gene family, and reads without a unique V-gene family were dropped. To address suspected cross-contamination and a sequencing artifact, a later analysis removed approximately 590 highly shared, low-generation-probability nucleotide sequences. In a later analysis, a clonal expansion index was calculated for each public chain from normalized within-repertoire ranks of inferred template counts. A later analysis computed generation probabilities with a VDJ recombination model fitted to out-of-frame rearrangements, and checked the results against IGoR. In a later analysis, TCR-TCR, TCR-HLA and TCR-CMV co-occurrence was scored with hypergeometric tests, and a repertoire-size bias correction was applied to TCR pairs. A later analysis estimated false discovery rates by permuting HLA or CMV assignments 20 times. In a later analysis, co-occurring TCRs were grouped using DBSCAN, and TCRdist sequence similarity was added for clustering within HLA-allele-positive subsets. Repertoires with fewer than 30,000 or more than 120,000 public chains were left out of co-occurrence clustering, as were roughly five repertoires with anomalous nucleotide sharing. Imported from immuneACCESS, the table was reduced by TCRdb to in-frame sequences with V and J called. These copies leave out some clones; in studies compared against another copy, an unresolved V gene accounts for under half, and the cause of the remainder is not known. The V and J calls and clone size come from that table; D and trimming were worked out from the DNA. For this sample there are around 79,000 clones; around 70% appear just once. About 15% of the sample comes from the top ten.

The junction carries 13 bases between V and J, which are trimmed by 3 bases and 5 bases respectively. Reading the germline V gene gives CDR1 SQVTM and CDR2 ANQGSEA. There are 13 amino acids in the CDR3, from cysteine to phenylalanine inclusive. The retained sequence is limited to the CDR3, 39 bases, with the frame set at the first base. Turning to this clone: It has no known antigen specificity. The sample holds no much larger clone one base away, and base qualities are not on file.

The cohort comprised 550 to 700 healthy bone marrow donors. At the time of sampling, every cohort member was nominally healthy, though immune exposures that went unrecorded were likely present. The donor was CMV seropositive and was included in the group of 250 to 300 seropositive cohort members. Every donor gave a peripheral blood sample, and the peripheral blood mononuclear cells from that sample were used for TCR beta sequencing. The Qiagen DNeasy Blood Extraction Kit was used to extract genomic DNA from the blood cell samples. The chain is made from TRBV29-1 and TRBJ1-1, with TRBD1 as a weak D call on 6 bases. This TCR was recovered from a woman in her thirties or forties in good health and CMV-seropositive. The sample comprised PBMCs. The nucleotides read TGCAGCGTTGACGGGGGGCCCGGGACTGAAGCTTTCTTT. This translates into CSVDGGPGTEAFF.